Listed here are 7 T cell receptor beta chains from one sample, sequenced in a study of tissue T cells after allogeneic stem cell transplantation. Sequencing was performed with immunoSEQ multiplex PCR; in TCRdb, only in-frame clones are kept and a portion is missing. The repertoire holds approximately 45,000 clones, with approximately 70% as singletons. Sequences were obtained from sorted cells pooled from one or two spleens. These receptors all come from a pool of C57BL/6 mice in good health.

This clone was observed a few times. Genes and germline are mouse. The CDR3 extends 1 residue past the end of the read, so its final part is completed from the germline J gene. The genes are TRBV12-1 and TRBJ2-7; 9 positions agree with TRBD2. Germline V gene lookup returns CDR1 SGHSN and CDR2 HYEKVE. Trimming at V came to 0 bases and at J to 0 bases, leaving 2 bases not matched to a gene. The CDR3 runs 15 residues. The CDR3 DNA, read in part, is TGTGCCAGCTCTCTCGACTGGGGGAGCTCCTATGAACAGTAC. It specifies CASSLDWGSSYEQY. The CDR3 in full is CASSLDWGSSYEQYF.

Note on this clone: Germline and genes here are mouse. Read coverage stops 1 residue before the CDR3 terminus; the germline J gene supplies the remainder. This rearrangement joins TRBV13-1 to TRBJ1-1, with 12 positions matching TRBD1. Germline V lookup: CDR1 NSHNY, CDR2 SYGAGN. The CDR3 contains 15 residues. Trimming took 3 bases from V and 4 from J; bases not matched to a gene: 4. The CDR3 region is CASSGGTGGGTEVFF. The sequenced part of the CDR3 DNA is TGTGCCAGCAGTGGTGGGACAGGGGGCGGCACAGAAGTCTTC.

For this clone: Gene names denote mouse genes. The read finishes 1 residue shy of the CDR3 end, and the germline J gene is used to complete it. The V and J genes are TRBV23 and TRBJ2-3; the D call of TRBD1 is as the table states it, not checked on the DNA. CDR1 KGHTA and CDR2 FQNQQP come from the germline V gene. CDR3 length: 14 residues. Here the CDR3 reads CSSSGTKSAETLYF. The CDR3 bases that were read are TGCTCCAGCAGCGGGACAAAAAGTGCAGAAACGCTGTAT.

With respect to this clone: The germline and genes are mouse ones. The CDR3 extends 1 residue past the end of the read, so its final part is completed from the germline J gene. This chain connects TRBV19 to TRBJ2-4; no clear D gene. CDR3 length equals 14 residues. V lost 2 bases, J lost 3 bases, and 10 bases lay in between. The germline V gene encodes CDR1 FNHDT and CDR2 SITEND (reference sequence). CDR3 bases read: TGTGCCAGCAGTATTGTGGGAGGACAAAACACCTTGTAC. Its protein is CASSIVGGQNTLY. The whole CDR3 protein reads CASSIVGGQNTLYF. Supplemented by reference TRBV19 and TRBJ2-4, the full variable domain reads GGIITQTPKFLIGQEGQKLTLKCQQNFNHDTMYWYRQDSGKGLRLIYYSITENDLQKGDLSEGYDASREKKSSFSLTVTSAQKNEMAVFLCASSIVGGQNTLYFGAGTRLSVL.

On this clone itself: Here the gene names and germline are mouse. Read coverage stops 1 residue before the CDR3 terminus; the germline J gene supplies the remainder. The rearrangement joins TRBV13-2 to TRBJ2-4, with TRBD1 matching over 10 bases. Germline trimming cut 5 bases from V and 0 bases from J; bases unmatched to any gene: 6. CDR1 is NNHNN, CDR2 SYGAGS, per germline (reference sequence). CDR3 length: 16 residues. CDR3 amino acids: CASGPGQGPSQNTLYF. The sequenced part of the CDR3 DNA is TGTGCCAGCGGGCCGGGACAGGGGCCTAGTCAAAACACCTTGTAC.

For this clone: Gene names denote mouse genes. The read terminates 1 residue ahead of where the CDR3 ends, so the germline J gene completes it. J is TRBJ2-5 and V is TRBV13-1; 9 nucleotides align to TRBD2. The germline gives CDR1 NSHNY, CDR2 SYGAGN. V shed 9 bases and J 0 bases; nucleotides not matched to a gene: 5. CDR3 length equals 14 residues. Partial CDR3 DNA: TGTGCCACCCGGGACTGGGTTAACCAAGACACCCAGTAC. The encoded protein is CATRDWVNQDTQY. The whole CDR3 sequence is CATRDWVNQDTQYF.

Remarks on this clone: The germline and genes are mouse ones. With the read ending 1 residue before the CDR3 end, the germline J gene is used to fill in that end. Other DNA variants within this sample encode the same CDR3. This rearrangement joins TRBV13-2 to TRBJ1-4; TRBD1 matches at 8 bases. The V gene end was trimmed by 3 bases and the J gene end by 3 bases; junction bases not matched to a gene: 4. The CDR3 covers 15 residues. In germline, CDR1 is NNHNN, CDR2 SYGAGS (reference sequence). Partial CDR3 DNA: TGTGCCAGCGGTGGTGGACAGGGAACCAACGAAAGATTATTT. Amino acid sequence: CASGGGQGTNERLF. The full CDR3 protein is CASGGGQGTNERLFF.